This TCR beta chain is drawn from a study of radiation and T cells in renal cell carcinoma. Trimming stripped 5 bases from V and 2 bases from J, with 13 bases between. This CDR3 is built from 15 residues. Germline V gene lookup returns CDR1 SGHAT and CDR2 FQNNGV. Sample time point: blood 2 weeks post-SBRT. Treatment reported: 15 Gy SBRT to primary tumor, nephrectomy 4 weeks later. Some clones are missing from TCRdb's copy, which holds only in-frame ones; the method was immunoSEQ multiplex PCR. Of about 47,000 clones listed, around three quarters are singletons. The specimen was blood, collected from a patient whose treatment included radiotherapy and nephrectomy. This chain uses TRBV11-2 with TRBJ1-5; perhaps TRBD1 as D (6 bases). The TCR was taken from a woman aged 65 to 85 with renal cell carcinoma. CDR3 in DNA: TGTGCCAGCAGCCCTACAGGGTATGGCAATCAGCCCCAGCATTTT. This sequence encodes CASSPTGYGNQPQHF. Full variable domain (remainder filled in from reference TRBV11-2 and TRBJ1-5): EAGVAQSPRYKIIEKRQSVAFWCNPISGHATLYWYQQILGQGPKLLIQFQNNGVVDDSQLPKDRFSAERLKGVDSTLKIQPAKLEDSAVYLCASSPTGYGNQPQHFGDGTRLSIL.